This T cell receptor (beta chain) was recovered during a study of T cell changes during pregnancy in multiple sclerosis. Clones were read by immunoSEQ multiplex PCR, and TCRdb kept only the in-frame ones, dropping some. In the table there are 25,000 to 30,000 clones, 75% to 95% of which are singletons. This material consisted of CD8+ T cells from peripheral blood mononuclear cells, taken before pregnancy. The sequence was collected from a female donor with multiple sclerosis, enrolled in a pregnancy study.

CDR3 nucleotide sequence: TGTGCCAGCAGCGGGACTAGCGGGAGGTTCAACCAAGAGACCCAGTACTTC. Protein: CASSGTSGRFNQETQYF. The chain carries TRBV7-9 and TRBJ2-5; 15 nucleotides line up with TRBD2. CDR3 size: 17 residues. J gave up 0 bases and V 5 bases, and 4 bases lay outside the gene matches. CDR1 and CDR2 from the germline V gene are SEHNR and FQNEAQ (reference sequence).